This T cell receptor (beta chain) was profiled in a study of cytomegalovirus exposure and HLA in healthy donors. Whole-study findings and limits: TCR association rates varied by HLA locus in a later analysis, with DRB1 highest and HLA-C lowest. TCR beta sequences numbering over 15,000 were associated with HLA alleles at 0.05 false discovery rate in a later analysis. The productive fraction for most TCR beta V segments was about 87% or about 30% in an earlier analysis.

To note about this clone: Its specificity is not known.

CDR1 and CDR2 (germline): LGHNA, YNFKEQ. The CDR3 has 12 amino acids. The V and J ends lost 0 bases and 12 bases respectively, with 9 bases between them. Primers: 60 Vbeta forward and 13 Jbeta reverse. In the original processing: It was a later analysis that counted 75 million to 90 million unique TCR beta chains, of which roughly 11 million were shared. Profiled with immunoSEQ multiplex PCR; TCRdb holds only in-frame clones, not every one. That table is the source of V, J and clone size, and D and trimming were worked out from the DNA. There are some 140,000 clones in the sample; approximately 80% occur only once, and roughly 2% lies in the top ten.

This TCR came from a man aged 25-45 years in good health and CMV-seronegative. The V call is TRBV4-2, the J call TRBJ2-1; D ambiguous. Sequencing input: PBMCs. The CDR3 sequence: CASSQDTQAQFF. The CDR3 bases are TGTGCCAGCAGCCAAGATACGCAGGCGCAGTTCTTC.